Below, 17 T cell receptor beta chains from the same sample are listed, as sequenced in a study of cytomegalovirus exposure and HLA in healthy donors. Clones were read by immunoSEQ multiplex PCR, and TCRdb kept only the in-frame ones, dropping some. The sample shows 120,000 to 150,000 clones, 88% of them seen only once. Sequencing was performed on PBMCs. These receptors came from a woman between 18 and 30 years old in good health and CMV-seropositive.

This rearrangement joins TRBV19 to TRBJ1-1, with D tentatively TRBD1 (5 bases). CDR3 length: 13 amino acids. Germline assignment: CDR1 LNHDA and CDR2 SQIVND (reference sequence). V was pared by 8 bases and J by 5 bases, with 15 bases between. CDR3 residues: CASEIKGKTEAFF. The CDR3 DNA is TGTGCCAGTGAGATCAAGGGGAAGACTGAAGCTTTCTTT.

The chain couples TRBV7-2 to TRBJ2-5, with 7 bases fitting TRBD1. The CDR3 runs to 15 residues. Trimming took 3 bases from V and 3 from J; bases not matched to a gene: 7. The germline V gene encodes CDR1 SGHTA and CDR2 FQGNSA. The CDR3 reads CASSLGQILKETQYF. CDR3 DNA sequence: TGTGCCAGCAGCTTGGGACAGATACTCAAAGAGACCCAGTACTTC.

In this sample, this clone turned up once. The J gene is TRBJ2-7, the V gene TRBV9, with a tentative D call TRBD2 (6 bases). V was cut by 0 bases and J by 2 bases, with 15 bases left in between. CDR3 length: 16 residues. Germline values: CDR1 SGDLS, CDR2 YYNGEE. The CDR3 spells CASSVDGSSLPYEQYF. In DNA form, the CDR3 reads TGTGCCAGCAGCGTAGACGGGAGTAGTCTCCCCTACGAGCAGTACTTC. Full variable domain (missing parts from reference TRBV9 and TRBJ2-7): DSGVTQTPKHLITATGQRVTLRCSPRSGDLSVYWYQQSLDQGLQFLIQYYNGEERAKGNILERFSAQQFPDLHSELNLSSLELGDSALYFCASSVDGSSLPYEQYFGPGTRLTVT.

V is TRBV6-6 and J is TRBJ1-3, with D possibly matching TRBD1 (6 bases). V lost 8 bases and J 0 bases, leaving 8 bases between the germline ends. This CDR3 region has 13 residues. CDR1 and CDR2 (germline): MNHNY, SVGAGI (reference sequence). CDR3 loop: CASGGTSGNTIYF. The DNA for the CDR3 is TGTGCCAGCGGGGGCACCTCTGGAAACACCATATATTTT.

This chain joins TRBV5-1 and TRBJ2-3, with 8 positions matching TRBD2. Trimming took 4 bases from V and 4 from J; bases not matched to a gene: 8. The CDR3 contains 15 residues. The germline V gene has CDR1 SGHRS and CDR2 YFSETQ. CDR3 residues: CASSDTAGEADTQYF. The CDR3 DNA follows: TGCGCCAGCAGCGATACAGCGGGGGAAGCAGATACGCAGTATTTT.

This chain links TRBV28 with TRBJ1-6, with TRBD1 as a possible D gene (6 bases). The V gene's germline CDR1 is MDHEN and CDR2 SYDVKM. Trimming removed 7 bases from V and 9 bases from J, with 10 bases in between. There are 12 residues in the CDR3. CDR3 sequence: CASNRVRSPLHF. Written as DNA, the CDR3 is TGTGCCAGCAACAGGGTTCGTTCACCCCTCCACTTT.

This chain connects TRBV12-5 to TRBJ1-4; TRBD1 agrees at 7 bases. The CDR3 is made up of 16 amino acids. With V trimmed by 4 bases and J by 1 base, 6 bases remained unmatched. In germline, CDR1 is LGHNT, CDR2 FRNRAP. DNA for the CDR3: TGTGCTAGTGGTTGGATAACAGGGGAAACTAATGAAAAACTGTTTTTT. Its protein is CASGWITGETNEKLFF.

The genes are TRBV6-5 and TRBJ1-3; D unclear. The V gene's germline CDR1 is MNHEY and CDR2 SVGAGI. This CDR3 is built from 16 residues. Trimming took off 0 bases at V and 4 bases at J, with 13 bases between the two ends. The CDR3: CASSYSMAGSGNTIYF. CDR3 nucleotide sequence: TGTGCCAGCAGTTACTCGATGGCAGGATCGGGAAACACCATATATTTT.

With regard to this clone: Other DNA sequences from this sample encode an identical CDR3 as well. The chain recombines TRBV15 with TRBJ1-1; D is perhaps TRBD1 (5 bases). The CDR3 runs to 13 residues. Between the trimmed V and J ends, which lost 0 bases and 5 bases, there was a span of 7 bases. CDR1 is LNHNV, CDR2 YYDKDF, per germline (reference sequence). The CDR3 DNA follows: TGTGCCACCAGCAGAGATCGGGGGACTGAAGCTTTCTTT. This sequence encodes CATSRDRGTEAFF.

CDR3 in DNA: TGTGCCAGCAGCTTAAAAGCCAGCCGAGGTTCTGAAGCTTTCTTT. Translating gives CASSLKASRGSEAFF. The chain links TRBV7-9 to TRBJ1-1, with D uncertain. The CDR3 is 15 residues long. Trimming took off 2 bases at V and 6 bases at J, with 16 bases between the two ends. CDR1 is SEHNR, CDR2 FQNEAQ, per germline (reference sequence).

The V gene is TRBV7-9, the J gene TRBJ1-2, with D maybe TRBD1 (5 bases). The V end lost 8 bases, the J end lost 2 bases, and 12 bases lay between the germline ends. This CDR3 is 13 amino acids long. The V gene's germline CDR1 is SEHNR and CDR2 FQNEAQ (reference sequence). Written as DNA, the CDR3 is TGTGCCAGCGATCCCAAGGGGAACTATGGCTACACCTTC. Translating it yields CASDPKGNYGYTF.

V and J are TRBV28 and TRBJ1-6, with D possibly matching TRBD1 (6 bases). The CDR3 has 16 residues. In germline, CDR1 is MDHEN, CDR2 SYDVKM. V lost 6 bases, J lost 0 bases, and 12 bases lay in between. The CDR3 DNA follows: TGTGCCAGCAGGATCCTACAGGGCTCCTATAATTCACCCCTCCACTTT. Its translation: CASRILQGSYNSPLHF.

This CDR3 reads CASKREGPHEQYF. Written as DNA, the CDR3 is TGTGCCAGCAAGAGGGAGGGACCCCACGAGCAGTACTTC. This chain connects TRBV7-8 to TRBJ2-7; 7 nucleotides agree with TRBD2. The ends lost 7 bases at V and 5 bases at J; junction bases unmatched: 8. Germline CDR1 and CDR2: SGHVS and FQNEAQ. The length of the CDR3 is 13 residues.

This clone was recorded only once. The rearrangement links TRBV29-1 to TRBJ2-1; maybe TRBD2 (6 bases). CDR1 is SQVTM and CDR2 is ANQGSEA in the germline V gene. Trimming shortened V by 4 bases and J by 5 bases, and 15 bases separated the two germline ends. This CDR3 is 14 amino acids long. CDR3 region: CSVGTGRNNNEQFF. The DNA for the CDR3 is TGCAGCGTTGGAACCGGGAGAAACAACAATGAGCAGTTCTTC.

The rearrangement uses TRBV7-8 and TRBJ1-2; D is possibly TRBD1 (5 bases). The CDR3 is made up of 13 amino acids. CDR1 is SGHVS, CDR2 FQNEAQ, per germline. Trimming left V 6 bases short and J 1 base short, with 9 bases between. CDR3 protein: CASSPDSNYGYTF. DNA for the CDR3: TGTGCCAGCAGTCCCGACAGTAACTATGGCTACACCTTC. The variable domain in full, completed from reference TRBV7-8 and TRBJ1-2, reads GAGVSQSPRYKVAKRGQDVALRCDPISGHVSLFWYQQALGQGPEFLTYFQNEAQLDKSGLPSDRFFAERPEGSVSTLKIQRTQQEDSAVYLCASSPDSNYGYTFGSGTRLTVV.

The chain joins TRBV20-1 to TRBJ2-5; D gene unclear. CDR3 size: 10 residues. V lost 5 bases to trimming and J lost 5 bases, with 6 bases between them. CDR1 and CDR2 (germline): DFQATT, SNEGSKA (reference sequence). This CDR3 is CSAQEETQYF. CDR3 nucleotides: TGCAGTGCTCAAGAGGAGACCCAGTACTTC.

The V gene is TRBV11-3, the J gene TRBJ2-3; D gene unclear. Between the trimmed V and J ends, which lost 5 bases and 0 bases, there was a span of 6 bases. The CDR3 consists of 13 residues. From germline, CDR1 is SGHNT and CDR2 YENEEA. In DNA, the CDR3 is TGTGCCAGCAGCCCAGTCAGCACAGATACGCAGTATTTT. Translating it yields CASSPVSTDTQYF.